Shown below are 10 T cell receptor beta chains from a single sample sequenced in a study of cytomegalovirus exposure and HLA in healthy donors (TCRdb year 2017). Preparation of the library involved the immunoSEQ multiplex PCR assay. A mixture of 60 forward primers for TCR Vbeta segments and 13 reverse primers for TCR Jbeta segments was used in the multiplex PCR. TCRdb stores this immuneACCESS table with in-frame sequences only. Part of the clones is absent; in the studies checked, under half of the shortfall reflects unresolved V genes, and no reason is known for the rest. The sample includes over 130,000 clones, with 79% observed a single time. Around 6.6% of the sample is taken by the ten largest. Specimen: PBMCs. These receptor sequences come from a man between 50 and 59 years old in good health and CMV-seropositive.

V usage is TRBV29-1 and J usage is TRBJ2-3; 8 bases map to TRBD1. This CDR3 contains 15 residues. Trimming removed 3 bases from V and 3 bases from J; junction bases left unmatched: 8. Germline CDR1 and CDR2: SQVTM and ANQGSEA. CDR3 sequence reads: CSVDLGRGQTDTQYF. The CDR3 DNA reads TGCAGCGTTGATCTTGGCAGGGGGCAAACAGATACGCAGTATTTT.

The V gene is TRBV2, the J gene TRBJ2-3; D uncertain. Germline V lookup: CDR1 SNHLY, CDR2 FYNNEI. The V end was cut by 3 bases, the J end by 11 bases, with 9 bases between. The CDR3 is made up of 11 amino acids. The CDR3 DNA reads TGTGCCAGCAGTGACCTAGTTGGGCAGTATTTT. As protein: CASSDLVGQYF.

The rearrangement joins TRBV29-1 to TRBJ1-1, with 7 bases that match TRBD1. Germline V lookup: CDR1 SQVTM, CDR2 ANQGSEA. V was clipped by 4 bases and J by 3 bases; unmatched bases: 8. This CDR3 has 14 amino acids. This CDR3 reads CSVARGQIDTEAFF. CDR3 coding DNA: TGCAGCGTTGCTCGGGGACAGATAGACACTGAAGCTTTCTTT.

The chain uses TRBV5-8 and TRBJ2-1; no definite D call. The CDR3 is made up of 14 amino acids. Trimming pared 0 bases from V and 3 bases from J, leaving 7 bases between. CDR1 SGHTS and CDR2 YDEGEE come from the germline V gene. The CDR3 loop is CASSLVQSYNEQFF. The CDR3 DNA is TGTGCCAGCAGCTTGGTACAGAGCTACAATGAGCAGTTCTTC.

The chain links TRBV11-2 to TRBJ2-1, with 8 nucleotides matching TRBD1. With V trimmed by 7 bases and J by 8 bases, 7 bases remained unmatched. The CDR3 loop spans 13 amino acids. Looked up from germline, CDR1 is SGHAT and CDR2 is FQNNGV. CDR3 amino acids: CASTSRGRYEQFF. The DNA for the CDR3 is TGTGCCAGCACCTCCAGGGGGCGGTATGAGCAGTTCTTC.

The rearrangement joins TRBV27 to TRBJ2-5; TRBD1 agrees at 9 bases. The CDR3 covers 15 residues. V was pared by 6 bases and J by 3 bases, with 8 bases of the junction left unmatched. Germline V gene data show CDR1 as MNHEY and CDR2 as SMNVEV (reference sequence). The CDR3 sequence is CASSPLGTGKETQYF. The CDR3 nucleotides read TGTGCCAGCAGCCCCCTAGGGACAGGGAAAGAGACCCAGTACTTC.

This rearrangement joins TRBV5-1 to TRBJ2-7; TRBD1 agrees at 11 bases. The CDR3 spans 15 residues. Looked up from germline, CDR1 is SGHRS and CDR2 is YFSETQ. V trimming: 2 bases; J trimming: 3 bases; junction bases outside the gene matches: 4. The DNA for the CDR3 is TGCGCCAGCAGCTTAAGGACAGGGGGCGGCTACGAGCAGTACTTC. Translation gives CASSLRTGGGYEQYF. The full variable domain, in which reference TRBV5-1 and TRBJ2-7 provide the parts outside the CDR3, is KAGVTQTPRYLIKTRGQQVTLSCSPISGHRSVSWYQQTPGQGLQFLFEYFSETQRNKGNFPGRFSGRQFSNSRSEMNVSTLELGDSALYLCASSLRTGGGYEQYFGPGTRLTVT.

J is TRBJ1-3 and V is TRBV19; no clear D. The CDR3 has 13 residues. V was shortened by 8 bases and J by 0 bases, with 8 bases between the two germline ends. Germline-derived CDR1 and CDR2 are LNHDA and SQIVND (reference sequence). CDR3 protein: CASGPYSGNTIYF. DNA of the CDR3: TGTGCCAGTGGGCCCTACTCTGGAAACACCATATATTTT.

V is TRBV4-1 and J is TRBJ2-5, with D maybe TRBD2 (6 bases). Germline loops: CDR1 MGHRA, CDR2 YSYEKL. This CDR3 spans 17 amino acids. Trimming took off 2 bases at V and 5 bases at J, with 21 bases between the two ends. CDR3: CASSQSGDASPWETQYF. DNA of the CDR3: TGCGCCAGCAGCCAATCGGGGGATGCTAGCCCATGGGAGACCCAGTACTTC.

The CDR3 is CASSLLGTGYYSNQPQHF. In nucleotides, the CDR3 is TGTGCCAGCAGTTTACTCGGGACAGGGTATTATAGCAATCAGCCCCAGCATTTT. V usage is TRBV28 and J usage is TRBJ1-5, with 9 bases matching TRBD1. The CDR3 runs 18 residues. Germline CDR1 reads MDHEN; CDR2 reads SYDVKM. V was pared by 2 bases and J by 0 bases, with 8 bases of the junction left unmatched.